These T cell receptor beta chains were read from a single sample in a study of CD8 T cells in ankylosing spondylitis. Each CDR3 protein is one row after TCRdb ran MiXCR on the 5' RACE reads. The sample lists approximately 240,000 distinct CDR3 sequences; 24% were seen once. Input material: blood, either unsorted or a sorted T cell fraction (not recorded which). These receptors were taken from a male donor with ankylosing spondylitis or in good health (not recorded which). CDR3s include the opening cysteine and the closing phenylalanine or tryptophan. The order of the fields is V gene, D gene, clone size, J gene, CDR3 protein, CDR3 DNA. The D gene is left open where the match is weak. Rows give clone size only sometimes, using once, few, many, or a class for an expanded clone.

TRBV20-1	NA	many	TRBJ2-1	CSAGTGAKGNEQFF	TGCAGTGCTGGGACGGGAGCGAAGGGCAATGAGCAGTTCTTC
TRBV12-3/TRBV12-4	NA	few	TRBJ2-1	CASSFGSWSYNEQFF	TGTGCCAGCAGTTTCGGGTCTTGGAGTTACAATGAGCAGTTCTTC
TRBV20-1	NA	many	TRBJ1-5	CSARDSNSNQPQHF	TGCAGTGCTAGGGACAGTAATAGCAATCAGCCCCAGCATTTT
TRBV11-2	NA	once	TRBJ2-1	CASSQVSRGEQFF	TGTGCCAGCAGCCAGGTCTCTCGGGGTGAGCAGTTCTTC
TRBV20-1	NA	few	TRBJ2-5	CSAIEGTSSETQYF	TGCAGTGCCATCGAGGGCACTTCGTCGGAGACCCAGTACTTC
TRBV21-1	NA	NA	TRBJ2-2	CASSKGSTGELFF	TGTGCCAGCAGCAAAGGTAGCACCGGGGAGCTGTTTTTT
TRBV29-1	NA	NA	TRBJ2-7	CSASLGGRRDEQYF	TGCAGCGCATCCCTGGGGGGGCGCCGGGACGAGCAGTACTTC
TRBV18	NA	NA	TRBJ2-3	CASSPMFGGRDTQYF	TGTGCCAGCTCCCCGATGTTTGGGGGGCGAGATACGCAGTATTTT
TRBV24-1	NA	few	TRBJ2-3	CATSDPKTSTDTQYF	TGTGCCACCAGTGATCCGAAGACAAGCACAGATACGCAGTATTTT
TRBV29-1	TRBD1	many	TRBJ2-3	CSALTGFVSDTQYF	TGCAGCGCTCTGACAGGGTTTGTTAGCGATACGCAGTATTTT
TRBV20-1	NA	many	TRBJ2-3	CSARGRGTDTQYF	TGCAGTGCTAGGGGGCGGGGCACAGATACGCAGTATTTT
TRBV5-1	TRBD1	few	TRBJ2-1	CASSPDRGKFDEQFF	TGCGCCAGCAGCCCAGACAGGGGGAAATTCGATGAGCAGTTCTTC
TRBV18	NA	NA	TRBJ2-1	CASSRGAGVSYNEQFF	TGTGCCAGCTCACGAGGGGCCGGCGTCTCCTACAATGAGCAGTTCTTC
TRBV12-3/TRBV12-4	TRBD2	NA	TRBJ2-7	CASRLAGSSYEQYF	TGTGCCAGCAGACTAGCGGGGTCCTCCTACGAGCAGTACTTC
TRBV12-3/TRBV12-4	NA	once	TRBJ2-5	CASSLGIREYF	TGTGCCAGCAGTTTAGGTATCCGGGAGTACTTC
TRBV29-1	NA	few	TRBJ2-5	CSVVTSVLGETQYF	TGCAGCGTTGTTACCTCAGTATTGGGAGAGACCCAGTACTTC
TRBV12-3/TRBV12-4	NA	many	TRBJ1-5	CASSIGRLNQPQHF	TGTGCCAGCAGTATCGGACGGCTTAATCAGCCCCAGCATTTT
TRBV6-5	NA	few	TRBJ2-2	CASSSGVATGELFF	TGTGCCAGCAGTTCTGGTGTGGCCACCGGGGAGCTGTTTTTT
TRBV6-5	NA	NA	TRBJ2-3	CASSWRGSGTDTQYF	TGTGCCAGCAGTTGGAGGGGGTCGGGTACAGATACGCAGTATTTT
TRBV12-3/TRBV12-4	NA	many	TRBJ1-6	CASRTGLDNSPLHF	TGTGCCAGCAGAACAGGGTTGGATAATTCACCCCTCCACTTT
TRBV3-1	NA	many	TRBJ2-5	CASSRRDGVTQYF	TGTGCCAGCAGCCGACGGGACGGGGTGACCCAGTACTTC
TRBV3-1	NA	NA	TRBJ2-5	CASSLGSGQQETQYF	TGTGCCAGCAGCCTCGGATCGGGGCAGCAAGAGACCCAGTACTTC
TRBV20-1	NA	many	TRBJ1-4	CSAQDGWNEKLFF	TGCAGTGCCCAGGACGGTTGGAATGAAAAACTGTTTTTT
TRBV5-5	NA	NA	TRBJ2-1	CASSLGATQVLYNEQFF	TGTGCCAGCAGCTTGGGGGCTACCCAAGTACTTTACAATGAGCAGTTCTTC
TRBV20-1	NA	many	TRBJ2-7	CSADEQYF	TGCAGTGCGGACGAGCAGTACTTC
TRBV20-1	NA	NA	TRBJ2-3	CSAKGGNTDTQYF	TGCAGTGCTAAAGGGGGGAACACAGATACGCAGTATTTT
TRBV20-1	NA	NA	TRBJ1-2	CSARPFYSEHLRYGYTF	TGCAGTGCTAGACCGTTCTACTCGGAGCACTTGCGCTATGGCTACACCTTC
TRBV6-1	NA	NA	TRBJ2-7	CASRGPSRVHEQYF	TGTGCCAGCAGAGGACCCTCGCGGGTCCACGAGCAGTACTTC
TRBV12-3/TRBV12-4	TRBD1	few	TRBJ2-1	CASSLGTGSINEQFF	TGTGCCAGCAGTTTAGGGACAGGGAGTATCAATGAGCAGTTCTTC
TRBV7-8	NA	NA	TRBJ2-5	CASSLGGVLETQYF	TGTGCCAGCAGCTTAGGGGGGGTCCTAGAGACCCAGTACTTC
TRBV3-1	TRBD2	NA	TRBJ2-7	CASSRLAGSYEQYF	TGTGCCAGCAGCCGACTAGCGGGGAGCTACGAGCAGTACTTC
TRBV29-1	NA	few	TRBJ2-7	CSVGFTGPRSYEQYF	TGCAGCGTTGGGTTTACGGGCCCCCGCTCCTACGAGCAGTACTTC
TRBV20-1	NA	NA	TRBJ2-7	CSATTGPYEQYF	TGCAGTGCTACGACAGGCCCCTACGAGCAGTACTTC
TRBV11-1	NA	few	TRBJ2-1	CASSPEGSSYNEQFF	TGTGCCAGCAGCCCCGAGGGGAGCTCCTACAATGAGCAGTTCTTC
TRBV12-3/TRBV12-4	NA	few	TRBJ1-4	CASSFGQFNEKLFF	TGTGCCAGCAGTTTTGGTCAGTTTAATGAAAAACTGTTTTTT
TRBV20-1	TRBD2	many	TRBJ2-1	CSAIRLAGGTRSEQFF	TGCAGTGCTATTCGACTAGCGGGGGGGACTCGAAGTGAGCAGTTCTTC
TRBV5-1	NA	NA	TRBJ2-5	CASSLVGAETQYF	TGCGCCAGCAGCTTGGTTGGGGCAGAGACCCAGTACTTC
TRBV12-3/TRBV12-4	NA	NA	TRBJ2-3	CASEAGTDTQYF	TGTGCCAGCGAGGCCGGCACAGATACGCAGTATTTT
TRBV4-2	NA	few	TRBJ1-4	CASSQDARGTGKLFF	TGTGCCAGCAGCCAAGATGCTCGCGGGACGGGTAAACTGTTTTTT
TRBV3-1	NA	NA	TRBJ2-5	CASSQGHQETQYF	TGTGCCAGCAGCCAGGGACACCAAGAGACCCAGTACTTC
TRBV20-1	NA	many	TRBJ2-6	CSATVPTVYSGANVLTF	TGCAGTGCTACGGTCCCGACGGTTTACTCTGGGGCCAACGTCCTGACTTTC
TRBV19	NA	NA	TRBJ2-5	CASSMIDRQETQYF	TGTGCCAGTTCTATGATCGACAGGCAAGAGACCCAGTACTTC
TRBV11-2	TRBD1	few	TRBJ2-3	CASSTDRGTDTQYF	TGTGCCAGCAGCACGGACAGGGGGACAGATACGCAGTATTTT
TRBV2	NA	NA	TRBJ2-3	CASGQALVGTQYF	TGTGCCAGCGGCCAAGCGCTGGTCGGTACGCAGTATTTT
TRBV6-5	TRBD1	NA	TRBJ2-3	CASSYDRVQTDTQYF	TGTGCCAGCAGTTACGACAGGGTTCAGACAGATACGCAGTATTTT
TRBV5-5	TRBD1	few	TRBJ2-7	CASSLAPGGQHEQYF	TGTGCCAGCAGCTTGGCCCCAGGGGGCCAGCACGAGCAGTACTTC
TRBV10-3	NA	once	TRBJ2-3	CAISESPAAASTDTQYF	TGTGCCATCAGTGAGTCTCCGGCGGCGGCGAGCACAGATACGCAGTATTTT
TRBV12-3/TRBV12-4	TRBD1	NA	TRBJ2-7	CASNRGLGLEQYF	TGTGCCAGCAACAGGGGGCTCGGGCTTGAGCAGTACTTC
TRBV5-1	NA	few	TRBJ2-3	CASSAPGPGGTDTQYF	TGCGCCAGCAGCGCCCCGGGACCAGGGGGCACAGATACGCAGTATTTT
TRBV7-8	NA	many	TRBJ2-7	CASSLRDFPLEQYF	TGTGCCAGCAGCCTAAGGGACTTCCCTCTGGAGCAGTACTTC
TRBV20-1	TRBD2	few	TRBJ2-7	CSISGAGTRYEQYF	TGCAGTATTAGCGGAGCGGGAACTCGCTACGAGCAGTACTTC
TRBV29-1	TRBD1	few	TRBJ2-5	CSVESPRGRGETQYF	TGCAGCGTTGAATCGCCCAGGGGGAGAGGAGAGACCCAGTACTTC
TRBV27	TRBD2	NA	TRBJ2-5	CASSPTQGLARKTQYF	TGTGCCAGCAGTCCAACCCAGGGACTAGCGCGTAAGACCCAGTACTTC
TRBV20-1	TRBD1	NA	TRBJ2-5	CSARSPTDRGETQYF	TGCAGTGCTAGATCCCCCACGGACAGGGGGGAGACCCAGTACTTC
TRBV3-1	TRBD2	many	TRBJ2-2	CASSQAGGGPTGELFF	TGTGCCAGCAGCCAAGCGGGCGGGGGGCCCACCGGGGAGCTGTTTTTT
TRBV12-3/TRBV12-4	NA	many	TRBJ1-5	CASSLKGINQPQHF	TGTGCCAGCAGTTTGAAAGGGATCAATCAGCCCCAGCATTTT